The next 21 T cell receptor beta chains were all read from a single sample in a study of blood T cells in healthy people across ages. Then a second PCR, running roughly 7 to 11 cycles, was carried out with a sample-barcoded 5' primer and a J-beta primer mix. Each CDR3 protein is one row after TCRdb ran MiXCR on the 5' RACE reads. The repertoire has 550,000 to 650,000 distinct CDR3 sequences, about 30% of them found once; the top ten carry about 15%. Material: blood. These receptors were obtained from an elderly woman in good health.

The chain has TRBV6-1 and TRBJ1-1; TRBD1 might be the D (6 bases). The CDR3 runs 19 residues. Trimming removed 5 bases at V and 1 base at J, with 26 bases between. Germline CDR1 reads MNHNS; CDR2 reads SASEGT. The CDR3 here is CASSPDPEQGGSWNTEAFF. In nucleotides, the CDR3 is TGTGCCAGCAGTCCAGACCCCGAACAGGGCGGATCATGGAACACTGAAGCTTTCTTT.

This clonotype was counted at least ten times. The chain is built from TRBV20-1 and TRBJ1-4, with 11 positions matching TRBD1. The germline V gene has CDR1 DFQATT and CDR2 SNEGSKA (reference sequence). J gave up 8 bases and V 6 bases, and 8 bases lay outside the gene matches. The CDR3 covers 14 residues. CDR3 bases: TGCAGTGCGCCGGACAGGGGGCGTAGAGAAAAACTGTTTTTT. Translation: CSAPDRGRREKLFF.

This clonotype was recorded many times. CDR3 nucleotide sequence: TGTGCCACGCGGACAGAAAGCTCCTACGAGCAGTACTTC. The encoded protein is CATRTESSYEQYF. The rearrangement joins TRBV6-1 to TRBJ2-7, with D possibly matching TRBD1 (6 bases). Germline lookup yields CDR1 MNHNS and CDR2 SASEGT. The CDR3 has 13 amino acids. V dropped 10 bases and J dropped 0 bases, with 13 bases sitting between them.

This chain uses TRBV5-5 with TRBJ1-5; weak D call: TRBD1 (6 bases). The V gene's germline CDR1 is SGHKS and CDR2 YYEKEE (reference sequence). The CDR3 runs to 15 residues. V lost 6 bases and J lost 5, with 18 bases in between. CDR3 sequence (DNA): TGTGCCAGCAACTCGGAACAGGGATACTATCAGCCCCAGCATTTT. This translates into CASNSEQGYYQPQHF. The full variable domain, in which reference TRBV5-5 and TRBJ1-5 provide the parts outside the CDR3, is DAGVTQSPTHLIKTRGQQVTLRCSPISGHKSVSWYQQVLGQGPQFIFQYYEKEERGRGNFPDRFSARQFPNYSSELNVNALLLGDSALYLCASNSEQGYYQPQHFGDGTRLSIL.

In its sample, this clonotype was seen many times. V usage is TRBV4-2 and J usage is TRBJ2-7, with D possibly matching TRBD2 (5 bases). Trimming cost V 4 bases and J 2 bases, with 12 bases left between them. Germline V gene sequence: CDR1 LGHNA, CDR2 YNFKEQ. This CDR3 spans 14 amino acids. CDR3 sequence (DNA): TGTGCCAGCAGCCCCGGGGAGCCAACCTACGAGCAGTACTTC. Encoded protein: CASSPGEPTYEQYF.

V usage is TRBV6-5 and J usage is TRBJ2-3; 8 bases align to TRBD2. The CDR3 sequence is 16 residues long. The V gene's germline CDR1 is MNHEY and CDR2 SVGAGI. Trimming cost V 4 bases and J 3 bases; bases outside gene matches: 9. CDR3 loop: CASSSPGSGGTDTQYF. The CDR3 DNA reads TGTGCCAGCAGTTCCCCGGGGAGCGGGGGAACAGATACGCAGTATTTT.

This clonotype occurred many times. The chain joins TRBV7-2 to TRBJ1-5; D gene uncertain. Germline CDR1 and CDR2: SGHTA and FQGNSA. Trimming stripped 1 base from V and 1 base from J, with 5 bases between. CDR3 length: 14 residues. The CDR3 DNA is TGTGCCAGCAGCTTAGAAGCGAGCAATCAGCCCCAGCATTTT. Protein: CASSLEASNQPQHF.

This clonotype showed up just a few times. The chain couples TRBV6-1 to TRBJ1-5; the D is unclear. Germline loops: CDR1 MNHNS, CDR2 SASEGT. This CDR3 is 12 amino acids long. Trimming left V 5 bases short and J 7 bases short, with 9 bases between. The CDR3 protein is CASSTLRQPQHF. The CDR3 bases are TGTGCCAGCAGTACGTTAAGGCAGCCCCAGCATTTT.

The chain is built from TRBV5-1 and TRBJ2-3; D gene uncertain. Trimming removed 0 bases from V and 0 bases from J, with 11 bases in between. In germline, CDR1 is SGHRS, CDR2 YFSETQ. The CDR3 spans 16 residues. The CDR3 DNA reads as TGCGCCAGCAGCTTGGCTGAGCCTACTAGCACAGATACGCAGTATTTT. It translates to CASSLAEPTSTDTQYF.

V is TRBV7-8 and J is TRBJ2-1; possibly TRBD2 for D (5 bases). Trimming cost V 2 bases and J 7 bases, with 12 bases left between them. Germline values: CDR1 SGHVS, CDR2 FQNEAQ. The CDR3 contains 14 residues. Here the CDR3 reads CASSLYDYPNEQFF. CDR3 nucleotides: TGTGCCAGCAGCTTATATGACTACCCAAATGAGCAGTTCTTC.

The sample holds a few counts of this clonotype. This may be a read error, as it is one base from a much larger clone. J is TRBJ2-4 and V is TRBV7-2; maybe TRBD1 (6 bases). The germline V gene encodes CDR1 SGHTA and CDR2 FQGNSA. V was trimmed by 4 bases and J by 11 bases, leaving 18 bases between them. This CDR3 is 14 amino acids long. In DNA, the CDR3 is TGTGCCAGCAGCTGCGATCAGCGAGGGGGACTTCAGTACTTC. Translating gives CASSCDQRGGLQYF.

With respect to this clonotype: One end of the junction does not line up with germline, which may come from a read error. V and J are TRBV12-3 or TRBV12-4 and TRBJ2-3; no clear D gene. The CDR3 length is 16 residues. CDR3 protein: CASTLDGVPSTDAQYF. CDR3 DNA sequence: TGTGCCAGCACCCTTGACGGAGTCCCGAGCACAGATGCGCAGTATTTT.

This clonotype was counted at least ten times. The rearrangement links TRBV30 to TRBJ1-2; D is ambiguous. The V end lost 3 bases, the J end lost 6 bases, and 14 bases lay between the germline ends. Germline V gene lookup returns CDR1 GTSNPN and CDR2 SVGIG (reference sequence). The CDR3 spans 13 residues. CDR3 protein: CAWSVNAGDGYTF. The CDR3 DNA reads TGTGCCTGGAGCGTGAACGCAGGAGATGGCTACACCTTC.

This clonotype was observed a handful of times. This chain joins TRBV7-6 and TRBJ2-7, with a weak D call TRBD2 (6 bases). CDR3 length: 13 residues. Deletions cut 5 bases from V and 4 bases from J, with 12 bases between. Germline CDR1 SGHVS, CDR2 FNYEAQ. The CDR3, as DNA: TGTGCCAGCAGCCCGGGACTTTGGTACGAGCAGTACTTC. It translates to CASSPGLWYEQYF.

In its sample, this clonotype was seen many times. The CDR3 loop is CASSLDQAASGGQRGTQYF. CDR3 nucleotides: TGTGCCAGCAGCTTAGATCAGGCGGCTAGCGGGGGCCAGAGGGGGACGCAGTATTTT. The chain uses TRBV11-2 and TRBJ2-3, with 10 bases matching TRBD2. The ends lost 0 bases at V and 9 bases at J; junction bases unmatched: 18. Germline loops: CDR1 SGHAT, CDR2 FQNNGV. The length of the CDR3 is 19 residues. The variable domain in full, with the rest retrieved from reference TRBV11-2 and TRBJ2-3, is EAGVAQSPRYKIIEKRQSVAFWCNPISGHATLYWYQQILGQGPKLLIQFQNNGVVDDSQLPKDRFSAERLKGVDSTLKIQPAKLEDSAVYLCASSLDQAASGGQRGTQYFGPGTRLTVL.

This clonotype occurred a few times. V and J are TRBV6-1 and TRBJ1-5, with 7 bases that match TRBD1. The germline gives CDR1 MNHNS, CDR2 SASEGT. J gave up 7 bases and V 0 bases, and 9 bases lay outside the gene matches. This CDR3 has 16 amino acids. This CDR3 is CASSEARQGGGQPQHF. The DNA for the CDR3 is TGTGCCAGCAGTGAAGCGCGACAGGGTGGCGGGCAGCCCCAGCATTTT.

This clonotype was seen at least ten times. V is TRBV5-1 and J is TRBJ2-5, with TRBD1 matching over 10 bases. V lost 3 bases and J lost 3; bases outside the gene matches: 2. The CDR3 runs to 14 residues. Germline lookup yields CDR1 SGHRS and CDR2 YFSETQ. The CDR3 here is CASSWTGGEETQYF. CDR3 in DNA: TGCGCCAGCAGCTGGACAGGGGGTGAAGAGACCCAGTACTTC.

Worth noting for this clonotype: A single base separates this from a much larger clone, so it may be a read error. V is TRBV12-3 or TRBV12-4 and J is TRBJ1-4, with D tentatively TRBD1 (6 bases). The CDR3 loop spans 14 amino acids. CDR3 DNA: TGTGCCAGCAGGTTAGGGGGGGCTAGCGAAAAACTGTTTTTT. It encodes CASRLGGASEKLFF.

In its sample, this clonotype was seen many times. The V call is TRBV20-1, the J call TRBJ2-1, with 8 nucleotides matching TRBD2. The CDR3 has 15 amino acids. Germline CDR1 and CDR2: DFQATT and SNEGSKA (reference sequence). J was trimmed by 0 bases and V by 5 bases; bases with no gene match: 6. The chain's CDR3 is CSAHLAGSSYNEQFF. The CDR3 DNA reads as TGCAGTGCTCATTTAGCGGGGAGCTCCTACAATGAGCAGTTCTTC.

About this clonotype itself: A read error may produce the germline difference seen at one junction end. V and J are TRBV10-3 and TRBJ2-2; 9 bases align to TRBD1. Germline lookup yields CDR1 ENHRY and CDR2 SYGVKD. The CDR3 runs to 15 residues. CDR3 amino acids: CAISVGQGTTAELFF. The CDR3 bases are TGTGCCATCAGTGTAGGACAGGGGACAACCGCGGAGCTGTTTTTT.

The table lists this clonotype with many counts. The gene calls are TRBV6-2 or TRBV6-3 and TRBJ2-4, with D uncertain. Germline V CDR1 and CDR2: MNHEY, SVGEGT. The CDR3 has 13 amino acids. Trimming cost V 6 bases and J 6 bases, with 12 bases left between them. CDR3 nucleotides: TGTGCCAGCAGCTCTCTATACGCAAACATTCAGTACTTC. Translated: CASSSLYANIQYF.